Detailed here is one T cell receptor (beta chain). The sample comes from a study of PD-1 blockade in classical Hodgkin lymphoma. This CDR3 has 14 residues. The germline V and J ends were trimmed by 1 base and 11 bases, with 18 bases remaining between them. Germline V gene data show CDR1 as SGHVS and CDR2 as FNYEAQ. Each patient relapsed following autologous stem cell transplantation, and prior brentuximab vedotin exposure differed. Assay used: immunoSEQ multiplex PCR; TCRdb lists only in-frame clones, some missing. The table records 45,000 to 55,000 clones, approximately 70% of them present only once.

The chain uses TRBV7-6 and TRBJ2-7; D may be TRBD1 (6 bases). The sequenced sample was peripheral blood mononuclear cells (PBMCs), obtained before the second cycle of nivolumab. The clonotype originates from a human donor with classical Hodgkin lymphoma. This CDR3 reads CASSLEIGQGREYF. The CDR3 DNA sequence: TGTGCCAGCAGCTTAGAGATCGGGCAGGGGCGGGAGTACTTC.